The clone carrying this TCR beta chain was detected ten times or more. Its antigen is still unknown. A UMI-containing oligonucleotide was joined by 3' ligation to the TCR cDNA template. Adult healthy volunteers gave 2.5 ml peripheral blood for whole-blood RNA. Cells were not sorted; total RNA input targeted roughly 1 to 1000 ng. Four PCR rounds used nested alpha and beta constant region primers plus the SP2 primer. Alpha and beta constant region primers primed reverse transcription for blood and skin samples. MiXCR, applied by TCRdb to the 5' RACE reads, yields one record per CDR3 protein. The repertoire holds 50,000 to 60,000 distinct CDR3 sequences, with under 10% as singletons. The sample comes from a study of naive and memory T cell subsets. Points from the study as a whole: This RNA-based method may be sensitive to activation-related transcript changes.

CDR3 length: 14 residues. The V and J ends lost 6 bases and 5 bases respectively, with 13 bases between them. Germline lookup yields CDR1 MNHEY and CDR2 SMNVEV (reference sequence). The clonotype was recovered from a female donor in good health. The chain joins TRBV27 to TRBJ1-4; D is possibly TRBD1 (5 bases). The CDR3 DNA reads TGTGCCAGCAGCACAGACAGACTCAATGAAAAACTGTTTTTT. This codes for CASSTDRLNEKLFF.